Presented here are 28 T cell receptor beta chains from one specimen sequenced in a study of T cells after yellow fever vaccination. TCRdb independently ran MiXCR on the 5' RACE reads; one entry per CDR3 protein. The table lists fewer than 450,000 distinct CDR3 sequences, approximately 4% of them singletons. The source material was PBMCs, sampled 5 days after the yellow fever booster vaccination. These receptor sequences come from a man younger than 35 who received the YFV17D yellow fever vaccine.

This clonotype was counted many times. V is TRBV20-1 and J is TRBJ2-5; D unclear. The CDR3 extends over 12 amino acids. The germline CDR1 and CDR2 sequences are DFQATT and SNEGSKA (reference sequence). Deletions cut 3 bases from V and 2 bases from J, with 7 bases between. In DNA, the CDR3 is TGCAGTGCTAGTGAGCAACAAGAGACCCAGTACTTC. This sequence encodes CSASEQQETQYF.

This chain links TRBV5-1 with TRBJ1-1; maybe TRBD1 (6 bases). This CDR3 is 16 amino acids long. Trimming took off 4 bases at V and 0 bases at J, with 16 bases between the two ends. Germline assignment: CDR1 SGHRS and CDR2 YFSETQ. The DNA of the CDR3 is TGCGCCAGCAGCCCGGGATGGACAGACATGAACACTGAAGCTTTCTTT. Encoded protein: CASSPGWTDMNTEAFF. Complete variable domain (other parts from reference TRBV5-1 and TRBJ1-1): KAGVTQTPRYLIKTRGQQVTLSCSPISGHRSVSWYQQTPGQGLQFLFEYFSETQRNKGNFPGRFSGRQFSNSRSEMNVSTLELGDSALYLCASSPGWTDMNTEAFFGQGTRLTVV.

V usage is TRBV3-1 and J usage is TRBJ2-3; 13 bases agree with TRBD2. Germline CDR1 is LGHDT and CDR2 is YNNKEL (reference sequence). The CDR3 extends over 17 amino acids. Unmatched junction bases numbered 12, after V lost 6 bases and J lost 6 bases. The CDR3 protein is CASSPGTSGIPGDTQYF. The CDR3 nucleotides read TGTGCCAGCAGTCCCGGGACTAGCGGGATTCCAGGGGATACGCAGTATTTT.

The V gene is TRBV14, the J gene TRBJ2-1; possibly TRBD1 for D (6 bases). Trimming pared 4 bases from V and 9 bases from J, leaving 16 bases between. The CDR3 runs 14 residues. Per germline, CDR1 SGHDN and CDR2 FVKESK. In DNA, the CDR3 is TGTGCCAGCAGCCCCAGAGGGCTAGGGGGTGAGCAGTTCTTC. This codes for CASSPRGLGGEQFF.

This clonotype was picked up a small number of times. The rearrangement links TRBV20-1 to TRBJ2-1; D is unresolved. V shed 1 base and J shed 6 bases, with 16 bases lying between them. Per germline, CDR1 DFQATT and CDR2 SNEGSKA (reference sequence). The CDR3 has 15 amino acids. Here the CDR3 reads CSARVFGVDPNEQFF. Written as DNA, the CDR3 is TGCAGTGCTAGAGTTTTTGGAGTTGACCCCAATGAGCAGTTCTTC.

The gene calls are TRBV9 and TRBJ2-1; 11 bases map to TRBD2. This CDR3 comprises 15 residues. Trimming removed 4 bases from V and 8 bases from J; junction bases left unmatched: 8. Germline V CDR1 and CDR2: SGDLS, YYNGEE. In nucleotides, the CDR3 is TGTGCCAGCAGCCCATTTAGCGGGGGGGCTTATGAGCAGTTCTTC. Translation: CASSPFSGGAYEQFF. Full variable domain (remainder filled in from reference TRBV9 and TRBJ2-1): DSGVTQTPKHLITATGQRVTLRCSPRSGDLSVYWYQQSLDQGLQFLIQYYNGEERAKGNILERFSAQQFPDLHSELNLSSLELGDSALYFCASSPFSGGAYEQFFGPGTRLTVL.

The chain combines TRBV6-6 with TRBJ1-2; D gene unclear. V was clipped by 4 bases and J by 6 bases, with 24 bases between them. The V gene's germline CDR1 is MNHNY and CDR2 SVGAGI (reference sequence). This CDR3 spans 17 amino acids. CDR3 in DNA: TGTGCCAGCAGTTCCGGGAGAAAGCCCTTGAACCCCCATGGCTACACCTTC. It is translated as CASSSGRKPLNPHGYTF.

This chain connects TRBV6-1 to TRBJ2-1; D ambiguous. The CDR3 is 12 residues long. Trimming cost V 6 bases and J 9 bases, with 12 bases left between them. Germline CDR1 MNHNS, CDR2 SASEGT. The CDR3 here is CASRFTWGEQFF. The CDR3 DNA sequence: TGTGCCAGCAGGTTTACGTGGGGTGAGCAGTTCTTC.

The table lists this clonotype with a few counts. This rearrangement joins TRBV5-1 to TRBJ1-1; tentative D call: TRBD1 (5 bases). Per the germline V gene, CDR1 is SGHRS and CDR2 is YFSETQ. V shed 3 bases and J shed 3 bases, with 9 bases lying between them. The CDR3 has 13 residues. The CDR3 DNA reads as TGCGCCAGCAGCTGGGGGGTAGACACTGAAGCTTTCTTT. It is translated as CASSWGVDTEAFF.

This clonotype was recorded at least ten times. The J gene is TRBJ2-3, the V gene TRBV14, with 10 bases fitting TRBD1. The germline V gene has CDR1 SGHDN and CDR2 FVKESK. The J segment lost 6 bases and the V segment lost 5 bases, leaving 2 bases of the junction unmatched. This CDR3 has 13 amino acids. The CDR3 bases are TGTGCCAGCAGCAGACAGGGGGCGGATACGCAGTATTTT. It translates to CASSRQGADTQYF.

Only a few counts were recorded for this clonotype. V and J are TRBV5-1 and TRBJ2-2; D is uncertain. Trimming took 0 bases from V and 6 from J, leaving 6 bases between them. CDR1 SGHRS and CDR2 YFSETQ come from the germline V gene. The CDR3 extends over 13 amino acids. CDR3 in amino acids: CASSLGVSGELFF. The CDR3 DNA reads TGCGCCAGCAGCTTGGGAGTATCCGGGGAGCTGTTTTTT.

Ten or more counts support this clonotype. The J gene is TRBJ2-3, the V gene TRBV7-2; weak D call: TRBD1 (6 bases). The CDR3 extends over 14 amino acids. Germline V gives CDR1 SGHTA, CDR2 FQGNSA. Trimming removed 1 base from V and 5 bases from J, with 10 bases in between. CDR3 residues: CASSLDPGVDTQYF. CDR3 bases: TGTGCCAGCAGCTTAGACCCAGGGGTAGATACGCAGTATTTT. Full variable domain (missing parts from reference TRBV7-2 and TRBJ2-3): GAGVSQSPSNKVTEKGKDVELRCDPISGHTALYWYRQSLGQGLEFLIYFQGNSAPDKSGLPSDRFSAERTGGSVSTLTIQRTQQEDSAVYLCASSLDPGVDTQYFGPGTRLTVL.

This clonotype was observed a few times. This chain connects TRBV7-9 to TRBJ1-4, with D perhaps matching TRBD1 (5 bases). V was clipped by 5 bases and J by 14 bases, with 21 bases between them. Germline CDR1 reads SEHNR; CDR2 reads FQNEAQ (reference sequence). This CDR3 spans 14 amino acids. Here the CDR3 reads CASSMHGKGYRLFF. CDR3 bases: TGTGCCAGCAGCATGCACGGGAAGGGGTATAGGCTGTTTTTT. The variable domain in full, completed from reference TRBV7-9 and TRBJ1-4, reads DTGVSQNPRHKITKRGQNVTFRCDPISEHNRLYWYRQTLGQGPEFLTYFQNEAQLEKSRLLSDRFSAERPKGSFSTLEIQRTEQGDSAMYLCASSMHGKGYRLFFGSGTQLSVL.

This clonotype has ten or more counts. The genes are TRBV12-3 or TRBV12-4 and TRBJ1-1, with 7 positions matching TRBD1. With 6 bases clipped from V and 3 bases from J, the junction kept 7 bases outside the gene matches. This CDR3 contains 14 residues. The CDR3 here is CASSPGGFDTEAFF. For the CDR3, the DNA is TGTGCCAGCAGCCCAGGGGGTTTCGACACTGAAGCTTTCTTT.

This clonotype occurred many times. The CDR3 bases are TGTGCCAGCAGTTACACGGGTTATGACACCGGGGAGCTGTTTTTT. This encodes CASSYTGYDTGELFF. V and J are TRBV6-2 or TRBV6-3 and TRBJ2-2; D is unresolved. Trimming pared 2 bases from V and 3 bases from J, leaving 10 bases between. The CDR3 is made up of 15 amino acids. CDR1 and CDR2 from the germline V gene are MNHEY and SVGEGT.

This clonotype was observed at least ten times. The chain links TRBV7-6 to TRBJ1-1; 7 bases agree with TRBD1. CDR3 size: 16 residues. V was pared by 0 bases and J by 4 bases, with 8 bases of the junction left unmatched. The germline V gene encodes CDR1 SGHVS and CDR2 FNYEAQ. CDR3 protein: CASSLAGGSVPTEAFF. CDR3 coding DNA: TGTGCCAGCAGCTTAGCAGGGGGCTCGGTTCCCACTGAAGCTTTCTTT. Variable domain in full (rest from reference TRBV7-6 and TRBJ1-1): GAGVSQSPRYKVTKRGQDVALRCDPISGHVSLYWYRQALGQGPEFLTYFNYEAQQDKSGLPNDRFSAERPEGSISTLTIQRTEQRDSAMYRCASSLAGGSVPTEAFFGQGTRLTVV.

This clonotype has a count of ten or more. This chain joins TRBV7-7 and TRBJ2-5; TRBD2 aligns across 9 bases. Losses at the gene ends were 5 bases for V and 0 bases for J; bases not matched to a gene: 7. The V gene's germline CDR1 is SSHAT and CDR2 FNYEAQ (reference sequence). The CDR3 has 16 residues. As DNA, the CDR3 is TGTGCCAGCAGCCCCTTTAGCGGGGGCTACCAAGAGACCCAGTACTTC. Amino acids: CASSPFSGGYQETQYF. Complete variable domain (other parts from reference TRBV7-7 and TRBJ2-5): GAGVSQSPRYKVTKRGQDVTLRCDPISSHATLYWYQQALGQGPEFLTYFNYEAQPDKSGLPSDRFSAERPEGSISTLTIQRTEQRDSAMYRCASSPFSGGYQETQYFGPGTRLLVL.

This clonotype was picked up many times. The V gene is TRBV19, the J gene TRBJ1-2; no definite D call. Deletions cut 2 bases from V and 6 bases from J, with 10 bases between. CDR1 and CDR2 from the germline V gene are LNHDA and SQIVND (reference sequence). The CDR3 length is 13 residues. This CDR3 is CASSIPGEDGYTF. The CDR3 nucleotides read TGTGCCAGTAGTATACCCGGGGAGGATGGCTACACCTTC.

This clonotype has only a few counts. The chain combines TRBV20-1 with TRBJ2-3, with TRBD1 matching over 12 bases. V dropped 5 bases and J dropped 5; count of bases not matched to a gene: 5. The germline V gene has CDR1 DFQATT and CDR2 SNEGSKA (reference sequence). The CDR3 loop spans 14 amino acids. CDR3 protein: CSAGTGGALDTQYF. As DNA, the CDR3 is TGCAGTGCTGGGACAGGGGGCGCGTTAGATACGCAGTATTTT.

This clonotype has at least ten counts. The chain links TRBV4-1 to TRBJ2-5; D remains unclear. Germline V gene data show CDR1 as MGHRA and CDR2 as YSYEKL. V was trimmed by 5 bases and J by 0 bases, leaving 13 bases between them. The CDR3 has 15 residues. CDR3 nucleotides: TGCGCCAGCAGCTACCAAGGGCAGTACCAAGAGACCCAGTACTTC. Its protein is CASSYQGQYQETQYF.

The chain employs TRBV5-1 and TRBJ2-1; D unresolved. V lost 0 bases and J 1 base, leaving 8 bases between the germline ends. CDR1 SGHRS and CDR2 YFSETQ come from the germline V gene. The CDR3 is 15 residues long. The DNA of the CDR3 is TGCGCCAGCAGCTTGGGGATTATATCCTACAATGAGCAGTTCTTC. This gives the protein CASSLGIISYNEQFF. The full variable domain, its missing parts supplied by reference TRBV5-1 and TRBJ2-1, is KAGVTQTPRYLIKTRGQQVTLSCSPISGHRSVSWYQQTPGQGLQFLFEYFSETQRNKGNFPGRFSGRQFSNSRSEMNVSTLELGDSALYLCASSLGIISYNEQFFGPGTRLTVL.

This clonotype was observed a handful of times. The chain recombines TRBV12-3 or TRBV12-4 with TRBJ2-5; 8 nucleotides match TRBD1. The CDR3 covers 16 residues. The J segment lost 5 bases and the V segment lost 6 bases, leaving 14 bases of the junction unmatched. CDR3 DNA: TGTGCCAGCAGCTCCGTTCGGGACAGGCCTCTGGAGACCCAGTACTTC. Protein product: CASSSVRDRPLETQYF.

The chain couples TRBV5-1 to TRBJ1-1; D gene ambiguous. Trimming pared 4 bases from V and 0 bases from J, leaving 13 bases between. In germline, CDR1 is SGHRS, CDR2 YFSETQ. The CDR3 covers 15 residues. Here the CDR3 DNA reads TGCGCCAGCAGCACCTCCACAGCTTTGAACACTGAAGCTTTCTTT. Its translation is CASSTSTALNTEAFF.

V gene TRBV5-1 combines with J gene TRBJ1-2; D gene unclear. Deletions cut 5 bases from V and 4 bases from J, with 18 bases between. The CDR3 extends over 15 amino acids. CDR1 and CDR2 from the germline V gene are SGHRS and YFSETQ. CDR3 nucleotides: TGCGCCAGCAGACGGACGGGTCTTGACGGCTATGGCTACACCTTC. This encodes CASRRTGLDGYGYTF.

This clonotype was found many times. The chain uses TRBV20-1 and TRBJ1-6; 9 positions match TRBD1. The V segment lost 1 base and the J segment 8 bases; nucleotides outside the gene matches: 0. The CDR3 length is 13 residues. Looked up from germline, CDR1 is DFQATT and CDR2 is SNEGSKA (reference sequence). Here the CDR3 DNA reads TGCAGTGCTAGAGGACAGGGGGATTCACCCCTCCACTTT. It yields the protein CSARGQGDSPLHF.

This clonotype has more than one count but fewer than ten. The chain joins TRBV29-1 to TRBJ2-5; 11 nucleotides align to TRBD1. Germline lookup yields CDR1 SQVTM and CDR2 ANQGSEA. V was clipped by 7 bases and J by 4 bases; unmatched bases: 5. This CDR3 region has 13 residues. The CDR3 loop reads CSATDRGLETQYF. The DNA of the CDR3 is TGCAGCGCAACGGACAGGGGGCTAGAGACCCAGTACTTC.

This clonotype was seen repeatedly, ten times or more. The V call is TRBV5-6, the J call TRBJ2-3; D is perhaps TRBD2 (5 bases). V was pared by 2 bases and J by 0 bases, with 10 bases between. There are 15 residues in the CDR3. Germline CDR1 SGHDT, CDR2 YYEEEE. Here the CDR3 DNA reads TGTGCCAGCAGCTTAAGTCTAGCTAGCACAGATACGCAGTATTTT. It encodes CASSLSLASTDTQYF.

The CDR3 reads CASSPIGGDTDTQYF. CDR3 DNA: TGTGCCAGCAGCCCAATTGGGGGGGACACAGATACGCAGTATTTT. V is TRBV7-2 and J is TRBJ2-3; 7 nucleotides match TRBD2. CDR1 and CDR2 from the germline V gene are SGHTA and FQGNSA. The CDR3 runs 15 residues. Losses at the gene ends were 5 bases for V and 2 bases for J; bases not matched to a gene: 7.